These 9 T cell receptor beta chains were sequenced from one sample in a study of T cell responses to AZD1222 COVID-19 vaccine. Measured with immunoSEQ multiplex PCR; TCRdb has only the in-frame clones, and not every one. The sample yields more than 150,000 clones, about 90% seen once. The sample here was peripheral blood, taken on day 0 of AZD1222 vaccination. The receptor set was obtained from an adult in good health.

This clone was counted a single time. The chain links TRBV4-3 to TRBJ2-7; 7 nucleotides align to TRBD1. V trimming: 5 bases; J trimming: 7 bases; junction bases outside the gene matches: 8. Germline V CDR1 and CDR2: LGHNA, YSLEER. This CDR3 has 13 residues. In nucleotides, the CDR3 is TGCGCCAGCAGCGCCTACAGGGGATCGGAGCAGTACTTC. Protein: CASSAYRGSEQYF.

The genes are TRBV30 and TRBJ2-1; 10 bases align to TRBD1. Trimming at V came to 4 bases and at J to 9 bases, leaving 9 bases not matched to a gene. The CDR3 is made up of 14 amino acids. Germline V CDR1 and CDR2: GTSNPN, SVGIG (reference sequence). CDR3 sequence: CAWTSGQGLGEQFF. In DNA, the CDR3 is TGTGCCTGGACCTCGGGACAGGGGTTAGGTGAGCAGTTCTTC.

V gene TRBV2 combines with J gene TRBJ2-2; TRBD1 might be the D (8 bases). Trimming shortened V by 5 bases and J by 4 bases, and 14 bases separated the two germline ends. This CDR3 is built from 15 residues. The germline CDR1 and CDR2 sequences are SNHLY and FYNNEI. The CDR3 sequence is CASSLTGEGTGELFF. In DNA, the CDR3 is TGTGCCAGCAGTTTGACAGGGGAGGGCACCGGGGAGCTGTTTTTT.

V is TRBV12-5 and J is TRBJ2-2, with TRBD2 matching over 10 bases. The CDR3 runs 16 residues. The germline V gene has CDR1 LGHNT and CDR2 FRNRAP. J lost 4 bases, V lost 6 bases, and 8 bases had no gene match. CDR3 protein: CASGPERGGGTGELFF. In DNA, the CDR3 is TGTGCTAGTGGGCCTGAGCGGGGGGGCGGCACCGGGGAGCTGTTTTTT. Together with reference TRBV12-5 and TRBJ2-2, the CDR3 gives the full variable domain: DARVTQTPRHKVTEMGQEVTMRCQPILGHNTVFWYRQTMMQGLELLAYFRNRAPLDDSGMPKDRFSAEMPDATLATLKIQPSEPRDSAVYFCASGPERGGGTGELFFGEGSRLTVL.

V is TRBV3-1 (or the pseudogene TRBV3-2) and J is TRBJ2-3, with TRBD2 matching over 10 bases. Trimming took 5 bases from V and 1 from J; bases not matched to a gene: 9. Per the germline V gene, CDR1 is LGHDT and CDR2 is YNNKEL (reference sequence). The length of the CDR3 is 17 residues. The CDR3 reads CASSKGDLAGGTDTQYF. CDR3 in DNA: TGTGCCAGCAGCAAAGGGGATCTAGCGGGGGGCACAGATACGCAGTATTTT.

V gene TRBV29-1 combines with J gene TRBJ2-1, with 8 positions matching TRBD1. This CDR3 has 11 residues. V lost 4 bases and J lost 10; bases outside the gene matches: 3. Germline V gives CDR1 SQVTM, CDR2 ANQGSEA. The CDR3 nucleotides read TGCAGCGTTGGGACAGGGCAAGAGCAGTTCTTC. Translating it yields CSVGTGQEQFF.

The chain employs TRBV13 and TRBJ1-4; no reliable D call. The CDR3 totals 16 residues. Germline CDR1 is PRHDT and CDR2 is FYEKMQ (reference sequence). Trimming pared 2 bases from V and 0 bases from J, leaving 10 bases between. The DNA of the CDR3 is TGTGCCAGCAGCTTACGGTCCACTACAACTAATGAAAAACTGTTTTTT. As protein: CASSLRSTTTNEKLFF.

The chain couples TRBV7-9 to TRBJ1-2; 8 bases agree with TRBD1. CDR3 length: 17 amino acids. The germline V gene has CDR1 SEHNR and CDR2 FQNEAQ (reference sequence). With V trimmed by 5 bases and J by 6 bases, 17 bases remained unmatched. In DNA form, the CDR3 reads TGTGCCAGCAGCCCTCCTTTGGGGCAGGGGGCCTCCGATGGCTACACCTTC. This encodes CASSPPLGQGASDGYTF.

The rearrangement joins TRBV7-9 to TRBJ2-5; tentatively, D is TRBD1 (6 bases). V was shortened by 1 base and J by 4 bases, with 10 bases between the two germline ends. CDR3 length: 14 residues. CDR1 SEHNR and CDR2 FQNEAQ come from the germline V gene (reference sequence). CDR3 residues: CASSLDPGAETQYF. CDR3 nucleotides: TGTGCCAGCAGCTTAGATCCAGGGGCAGAGACCCAGTACTTC.